A single count supports the clone carrying this T cell receptor beta chain. The V end was cut by 4 bases, the J end by 7 bases, with 15 bases between. Looked up from germline, CDR1 is SGDLS and CDR2 is YYNGEE. This CDR3 has 14 residues. Original handling: By means of reference gene primer amplification, nucleated cell counts were estimated. Assay used: immunoSEQ multiplex PCR; TCRdb lists only in-frame clones, some missing. The V and J calls and the clone size are those of that table, but D and trimming were determined from the DNA. The table includes about 180,000 clones, about 90% detected once. The data originate from a study of blood T cell repertoires in COVID-19. Study-level information: Sample material is recorded as cDNA or gDNA derived from T cells, B-cell-depleted T cells, or PBMCs.

Material: peripheral blood. J is TRBJ2-1 and V is TRBV9, with D perhaps matching TRBD2 (5 bases). This clonotype originated in a man aged 40-49 years with active or convalescent COVID-19. The CDR3 DNA sequence: TGTGCCAGCAGCCCCGACGGACTCCTGAATGAGCAGTTCTTC. This encodes CASSPDGLLNEQFF.